The 23 T cell receptor beta chains below all came from one sample that was sequenced in a study of sequential checkpoint blockade in melanoma. Measured with immunoSEQ multiplex PCR; TCRdb has only the in-frame clones, and not every one. This repertoire shows roughly 20,000 clones, around four fifths found once; its top ten account for 36%. This sample's treatment: randomized to nivolumab then ipilimumab (arm A) or the reverse (arm B). This material consisted of CD8+ T cells sorted from blood (inferred from file names), taken from a patient given nivolumab and ipilimumab in sequence. These TCRs come from a human donor with melanoma.

J is TRBJ1-1 and V is TRBV2; D gene unclear. Germline-derived CDR1 and CDR2 are SNHLY and FYNNEI. Trimming removed 8 bases at V and 4 bases at J, with 14 bases between. CDR3 length: 13 residues. The CDR3, as DNA: TGTGCCAGCCTTCTAGTGTCGGGCACTGAAGCTTTCTTT. Translating gives CASLLVSGTEAFF.

This clone was seen only once. The V call is TRBV18, the J call TRBJ2-2, with TRBD1 matching 7 bases. Losses at the gene ends were 4 bases for V and 6 bases for J; bases not matched to a gene: 14. This CDR3 has 17 amino acids. Per germline, CDR1 KGHSH and CDR2 LQKENI. The CDR3 sequence: CASSLSQNRGTAGELFF. DNA for the CDR3: TGTGCCAGCTCACTATCACAGAACAGGGGTACGGCCGGGGAGCTGTTTTTT.

V usage is TRBV27 and J usage is TRBJ2-2; D is undetermined. The CDR3 has 15 residues. The ends were cut back, 5 bases at V and 5 bases at J, with 15 bases in the middle. CDR1 is MNHEY and CDR2 is SMNVEV in the germline V gene (reference sequence). In DNA form, the CDR3 reads TGTGCCAGCAGTGTCCACCACACGCGGACCGGGGAGCTGTTTTTT. This sequence encodes CASSVHHTRTGELFF.

V and J are TRBV4-1 and TRBJ2-4, with 9 nucleotides matching TRBD1. The germline V gene encodes CDR1 MGHRA and CDR2 YSYEKL. Unmatched junction bases numbered 5, after V lost 0 bases and J lost 2 bases. There are 17 residues in the CDR3. CDR3 sequence (DNA): TGCGCCAGCAGCCAAGATTCTGGACAGGGGCCCAAAAACATTCAGTACTTC. Amino acids: CASSQDSGQGPKNIQYF.

V and J are TRBV7-9 and TRBJ1-2; D is unresolved. The CDR3 totals 14 residues. Germline-derived CDR1 and CDR2 are SEHNR and FQNEAQ (reference sequence). V gave up 4 bases and J gave up 6 bases, with 15 bases separating them. The CDR3 loop reads CASSSAGFPDGYTF. Here the CDR3 DNA reads TGTGCCAGCAGCTCCGCAGGCTTCCCAGATGGCTACACCTTC.

The V and J genes are TRBV28 and TRBJ2-1, with D possibly being TRBD2 (6 bases). V was clipped by 8 bases and J by 0 bases, with 11 bases between them. Germline values: CDR1 MDHEN, CDR2 SYDVKM. CDR3 size: 14 residues. Here the CDR3 reads CASGEVASYNEQFF. The CDR3, as DNA: TGTGCCAGCGGGGAGGTAGCCTCCTACAATGAGCAGTTCTTC.

The chain uses TRBV10-3 and TRBJ1-6; TRBD1 is a possible D gene (5 bases). In germline, CDR1 is ENHRY, CDR2 SYGVKD. The CDR3 contains 14 residues. V lost 3 bases to trimming and J lost 7 bases, with 10 bases between them. CDR3 DNA: TGTGCCATCAGTGATGCCAGGGCCAATTCACCCCTCCACTTT. Translating gives CAISDARANSPLHF.

The V and J genes are TRBV30 and TRBJ1-5, with D possibly being TRBD1 (5 bases). Germline V gene lookup returns CDR1 GTSNPN and CDR2 SVGIG (reference sequence). The CDR3 is 13 amino acids. V shed 3 bases and J shed 4 bases, with 10 bases lying between them. The CDR3 region is CAWRGQGNQPQHF. CDR3 nucleotides: TGTGCCTGGAGGGGGCAGGGAAATCAGCCCCAGCATTTT. Combining the CDR3 with reference TRBV30 and TRBJ1-5 gives the whole variable domain SQTIHQWPATLVQPVGSPLSLECTVEGTSNPNLYWYRQAAGRGLQLLFYSVGIGQISSEVPQNLSASRPQDRQFILSSKKLLLSDSGFYLCAWRGQGNQPQHFGDGTRLSIL.

This chain joins TRBV9 and TRBJ1-2, with no clear D. This CDR3 comprises 12 residues. Per germline, CDR1 SGDLS and CDR2 YYNGEE. The V end was cut by 4 bases, the J end by 8 bases, with 12 bases between. The DNA of the CDR3 is TGTGCCAGCAGCCCCGCACCGGGAGGCTACACCTTC. It codes for CASSPAPGGYTF. The whole variable domain, filled in from reference TRBV9 and TRBJ1-2, reads DSGVTQTPKHLITATGQRVTLRCSPRSGDLSVYWYQQSLDQGLQFLIQYYNGEERAKGNILERFSAQQFPDLHSELNLSSLELGDSALYFCASSPAPGGYTFGSGTRLTVV.

The chain recombines TRBV9 with TRBJ1-2; 7 bases fit TRBD1. The CDR3 spans 15 residues. Germline-derived CDR1 and CDR2 are SGDLS and YYNGEE. The ends lost 0 bases at V and 7 bases at J; junction bases unmatched: 9. In DNA, the CDR3 is TGTGCCAGCAGCGTAGCGGCAGGGGGATGGTCTGGCTACACCTTC. This translates into CASSVAAGGWSGYTF.

This clone is medium-sized in the sample. The CDR3 reads CASSLGITGGLKSPLHF. In DNA, the CDR3 is TGTGCCAGCAGCTTAGGGATCACAGGGGGATTGAAATCACCCCTCCACTTT. The V gene is TRBV7-8, the J gene TRBJ1-6; 8 bases are shared with TRBD1. CDR1 and CDR2 (germline): SGHVS, FQNEAQ. J was trimmed by 10 bases and V by 1 base; bases with no gene match: 12. The CDR3 is made up of 17 amino acids.

V gene TRBV15 combines with J gene TRBJ1-4; D is possibly TRBD1 (6 bases). Germline values: CDR1 LNHNV, CDR2 YYDKDF (reference sequence). The CDR3 has 14 residues. Trimming removed 0 bases from V and 7 bases from J, with 9 bases in between. CDR3 in amino acids: CATSRDRGGEKLFF. The CDR3 coding sequence is TGTGCCACCAGCAGAGACAGGGGTGGTGAAAAACTGTTTTTT. The full variable domain, completed using reference TRBV15 and TRBJ1-4, is DAMVIQNPRYQVTQFGKPVTLSCSQTLNHNVMYWYQQKSSQAPKLLFHYYDKDFNNEADTPDNFQSRRPNTSFCFLDIRSPGLGDTAMYLCATSRDRGGEKLFFGSGTQLSVL.

The chain recombines TRBV30 with TRBJ1-3; no clear D. The V gene's germline CDR1 is GTSNPN and CDR2 SVGIG (reference sequence). The CDR3 has 12 amino acids. Trimming left V 0 bases short and J 3 bases short, with 3 bases between. CDR3 sequence: CAWSVSGNTIYF. CDR3 in DNA: TGTGCCTGGAGTGTGAGTGGAAACACCATATATTTT.

CDR3 sequence (DNA): TGTGCCAGTAGTATAGATGAGGAAAGCTCTCAGCCCCAGCATTTT. It encodes CASSIDEESSQPQHF. This chain joins TRBV19 and TRBJ1-5; D gene ambiguous. The CDR3 loop spans 15 amino acids. Germline V CDR1 and CDR2: LNHDA, SQIVND (reference sequence). Trimming pared 0 bases from V and 6 bases from J, leaving 12 bases between.

The V call is TRBV13, the J call TRBJ2-7; a weak D match, TRBD1 (7 bases). This CDR3 comprises 18 residues. Germline V gene lookup returns CDR1 PRHDT and CDR2 FYEKMQ (reference sequence). V was cut by 5 bases and J by 2 bases, with 25 bases left in between. In DNA, the CDR3 is TGTGCCAGCAGCCTCTACTTCGGAGGGGGGCAGGGGGCCTACGAGCAGTACTTC. It encodes CASSLYFGGGQGAYEQYF.

V usage is TRBV5-4 and J usage is TRBJ2-6, with 11 positions matching TRBD2. CDR1 SGHNT and CDR2 YYREEE come from the germline V gene (reference sequence). The CDR3 has 16 amino acids. V lost 2 bases, J lost 2 bases, and 0 bases stayed unmatched. The CDR3 region is CASSLLAGAGANVLTF. CDR3 DNA: TGTGCCAGCAGCTTACTAGCGGGAGCTGGGGCCAACGTCCTGACTTTC.

The rearrangement joins TRBV7-9 to TRBJ2-1, with D maybe TRBD1 (6 bases). Trimming cost V 5 bases and J 2 bases, with 10 bases left between them. The CDR3 covers 14 residues. The germline V gene encodes CDR1 SEHNR and CDR2 FQNEAQ (reference sequence). CDR3 coding DNA: TGTGCCAGCAGCACAGGGAGCACCTACAATGAGCAGTTCTTC. Translating it yields CASSTGSTYNEQFF.

The chain combines TRBV15 with TRBJ2-1; D uncertain. Germline assignment: CDR1 LNHNV and CDR2 YYDKDF (reference sequence). Deletions cut 0 bases from V and 0 bases from J, with 12 bases between. The CDR3 extends over 17 amino acids. The CDR3 is CATSRDSSSSSYNEQFF. The CDR3, as DNA: TGTGCCACCAGCAGAGATTCGTCAAGTAGCTCCTACAATGAGCAGTTCTTC.

The J gene is TRBJ2-7, the V gene TRBV4-2; the D gene is possibly TRBD2 (5 bases). The CDR3 totals 12 residues. Per germline, CDR1 LGHNA and CDR2 YNFKEQ. V was pared by 4 bases and J by 4 bases, with 8 bases between. The DNA for the CDR3 is TGTGCCAGCAGCCCCGGCGGGTACGAGCAGTACTTC. Translation: CASSPGGYEQYF.

This clone was detected only once. CDR3 in amino acids: CASSNGVLYGYTF. Written as DNA, the CDR3 is TGTGCCAGCAGCAACGGGGTTCTCTATGGCTACACCTTC. The V call is TRBV14, the J call TRBJ1-2; D unclear. Germline CDR1 and CDR2: SGHDN and FVKESK. This CDR3 contains 13 residues. With 5 bases removed from V and 4 bases from J, the gap between germline ends came to 11 bases.

J is TRBJ2-7 and V is TRBV6-1; TRBD2 matches 11 bases. CDR1 is MNHNS, CDR2 SASEGT, per germline. With 7 bases clipped from V and 3 bases from J, the junction kept 8 bases outside the gene matches. This CDR3 region has 15 residues. The CDR3 DNA reads as TGTGCCAGCAACCAAGGACTAGCGGGTAGCTACGAGCAGTACTTC. Translating gives CASNQGLAGSYEQYF.

Notes on this clone: The same CDR3 can be traced to other DNA sequences in this sample. The chain has TRBV7-9 and TRBJ2-7, with a weak D call TRBD1 (7 bases). This CDR3 is 14 amino acids long. The ends were cut back, 5 bases at V and 3 bases at J, with 14 bases in the middle. Germline V CDR1 and CDR2: SEHNR, FQNEAQ (reference sequence). The chain's CDR3 is CASSRRDRDYEQYF. DNA for the CDR3: TGTGCCAGCAGCCGGCGGGACAGAGACTACGAGCAGTACTTC.

The chain combines TRBV27 with TRBJ1-1; the D is unclear. Germline CDR1 is MNHEY and CDR2 is SMNVEV (reference sequence). Deletions cut 10 bases from V and 0 bases from J, with 12 bases between. This CDR3 is 13 amino acids long. The CDR3 region has the DNA TGTGCCACCTTCGGAGGCATGAACACTGAAGCTTTCTTT. Its protein is CATFGGMNTEAFF.